The entry below gives a single T cell receptor (beta chain) sequence along with its context. TCRdb itself ran the 5' RACE reads through MiXCR, one entry per CDR3 protein. The sample includes 250,000 to 300,000 distinct CDR3 sequences, around 16% of them seen just once. This sample stems from a study of T-cell memory formation after mild COVID-19. Germline CDR1 reads LNHDA; CDR2 reads SQIVND (reference sequence). Trimming cost V 4 bases and J 0 bases; bases outside gene matches: 6. The CDR3 is made up of 17 amino acids. The J gene is TRBJ1-6, the V gene TRBV19, with TRBD1 matching over 7 bases. The sample was PBMCs or a T cell subset sorted from them (not recorded which). The clonotype comes from a young man who had mild COVID-19 (a few samples of this study predate the infection). Cell type and time point are not known. In DNA form, the CDR3 reads TGTGCCAGTAGTACAGACAGGGAAGCCTCCTATAATTCACCCCTCCACTTT. It specifies CASSTDREASYNSPLHF.